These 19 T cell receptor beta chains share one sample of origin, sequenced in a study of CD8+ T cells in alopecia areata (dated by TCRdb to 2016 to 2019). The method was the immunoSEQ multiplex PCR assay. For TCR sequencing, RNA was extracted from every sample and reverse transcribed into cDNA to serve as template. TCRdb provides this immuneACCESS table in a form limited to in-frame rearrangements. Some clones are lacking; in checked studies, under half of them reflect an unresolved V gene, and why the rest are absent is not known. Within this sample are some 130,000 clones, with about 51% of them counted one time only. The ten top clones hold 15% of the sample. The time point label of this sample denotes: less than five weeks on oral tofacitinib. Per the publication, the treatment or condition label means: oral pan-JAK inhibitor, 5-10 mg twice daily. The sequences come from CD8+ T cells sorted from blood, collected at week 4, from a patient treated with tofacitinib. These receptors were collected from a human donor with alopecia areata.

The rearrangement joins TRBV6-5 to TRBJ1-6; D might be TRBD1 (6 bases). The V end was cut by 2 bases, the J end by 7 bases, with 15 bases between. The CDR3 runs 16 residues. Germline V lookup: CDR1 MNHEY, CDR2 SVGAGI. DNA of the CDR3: TGTGCCAGCAGTTACCCCAGGGGTGAAGGGAATTCACCCCTCCACTTT. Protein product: CASSYPRGEGNSPLHF.

The DNA of the CDR3 is TGTGCCAGCAGCCCAGAGGCGGGGGGCCCGGCTGAGACCCAGTACTTC. This sequence encodes CASSPEAGGPAETQYF. The genes are TRBV14 and TRBJ2-5, with 8 bases fitting TRBD2. The CDR3 is 16 amino acids. Trimming cost V 4 bases and J 5 bases; bases outside gene matches: 12. CDR1 and CDR2 (germline): SGHDN, FVKESK.

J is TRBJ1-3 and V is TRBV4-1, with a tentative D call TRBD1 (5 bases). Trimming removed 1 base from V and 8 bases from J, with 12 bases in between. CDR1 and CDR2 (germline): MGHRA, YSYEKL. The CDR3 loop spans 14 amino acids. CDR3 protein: CASSQAGTPDTIYF. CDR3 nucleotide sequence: TGCGCCAGCAGCCAAGCCGGGACGCCGGACACCATATATTTT.

Written as DNA, the CDR3 is TGTGCCAGCAGTTTCGGCCTTCACAATGAGCAGTTCTTC. It codes for CASSFGLHNEQFF. The chain is built from TRBV6-5 and TRBJ2-1; D ambiguous. V lost 4 bases and J 5 bases, leaving 9 bases between the germline ends. The CDR3 runs to 13 residues. Germline lookup yields CDR1 MNHEY and CDR2 SVGAGI.

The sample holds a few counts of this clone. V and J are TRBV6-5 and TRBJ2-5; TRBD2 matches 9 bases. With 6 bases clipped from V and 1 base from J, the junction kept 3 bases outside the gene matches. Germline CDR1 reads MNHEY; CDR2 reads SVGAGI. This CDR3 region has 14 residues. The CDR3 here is CASSLAGAQETQYF. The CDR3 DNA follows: TGTGCCAGCAGCTTAGCGGGGGCCCAAGAGACCCAGTACTTC.

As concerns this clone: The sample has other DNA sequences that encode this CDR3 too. CDR3 region: CASSSGTPEQFF. The CDR3 nucleotides read TGTGCCAGCAGCTCCGGGACACCTGAGCAGTTCTTC. V usage is TRBV27 and J usage is TRBJ2-1; tentatively, D is TRBD1 (6 bases). Germline CDR1 MNHEY, CDR2 SMNVEV (reference sequence). The V end lost 6 bases, the J end lost 9 bases, and 12 bases lay between the germline ends. CDR3 length: 12 amino acids.

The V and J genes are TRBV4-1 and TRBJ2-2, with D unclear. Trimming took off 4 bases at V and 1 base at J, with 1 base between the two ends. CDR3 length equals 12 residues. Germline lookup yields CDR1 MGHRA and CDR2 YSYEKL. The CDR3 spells CASSRNTGELFF. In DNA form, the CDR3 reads TGCGCCAGCAGCCGGAACACCGGGGAGCTGTTTTTT.

CDR3 nucleotides: TGTGCCAGCCCACGGCCTAGCGCAGGGGCCAACGTCCTGACTTTC. It encodes CASPRPSAGANVLTF. This chain connects TRBV7-9 to TRBJ2-6; D possibly corresponds to TRBD2 (6 bases). CDR3 length: 15 amino acids. The V end lost 8 bases, the J end lost 4 bases, and 15 bases lay between the germline ends. Germline values: CDR1 SEHNR, CDR2 FQNEAQ (reference sequence).

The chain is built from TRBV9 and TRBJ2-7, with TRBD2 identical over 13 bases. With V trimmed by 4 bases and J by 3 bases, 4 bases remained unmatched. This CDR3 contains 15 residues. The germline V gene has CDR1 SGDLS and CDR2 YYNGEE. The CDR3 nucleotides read TGTGCCAGCAGCCCAAGGACTAGCGGGGGCTACGAGCAGTACTTC. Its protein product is CASSPRTSGGYEQYF.

In nucleotides, the CDR3 is TGTGCCAGCAGTGAAGGGACAGGGAGATACAATGAGCAGTTCTTC. As protein: CASSEGTGRYNEQFF. V gene TRBV2 combines with J gene TRBJ2-1; TRBD1 matches at 8 bases. CDR1 and CDR2 (germline): SNHLY, FYNNEI. The CDR3 loop spans 15 amino acids. With 1 base clipped from V and 4 bases from J, the junction kept 3 bases outside the gene matches.

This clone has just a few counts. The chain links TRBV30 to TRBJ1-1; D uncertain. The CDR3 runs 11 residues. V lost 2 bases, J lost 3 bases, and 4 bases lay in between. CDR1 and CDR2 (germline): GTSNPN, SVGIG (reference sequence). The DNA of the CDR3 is TGTGCCTGGAGTTTCGACACTGAAGCTTTCTTT. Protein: CAWSFDTEAFF.

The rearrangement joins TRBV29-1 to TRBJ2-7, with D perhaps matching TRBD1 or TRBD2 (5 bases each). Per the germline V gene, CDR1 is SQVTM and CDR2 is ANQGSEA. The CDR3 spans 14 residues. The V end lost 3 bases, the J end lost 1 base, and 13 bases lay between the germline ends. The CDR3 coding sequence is TGCAGCGTTGACGGGGACGGTGGATCCTACGAGCAGTACTTC. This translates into CSVDGDGGSYEQYF.

The CDR3 nucleotides read TGTGCCTGGAGTGGTAGGGGCTATGGCTACACCTTC. Its protein is CAWSGRGYGYTF. The V call is TRBV30, the J call TRBJ1-2; tentatively, D is TRBD1 (5 bases). Trimming removed 1 base from V and 4 bases from J, with 7 bases in between. Germline assignment: CDR1 GTSNPN and CDR2 SVGIG (reference sequence). This CDR3 has 12 residues.

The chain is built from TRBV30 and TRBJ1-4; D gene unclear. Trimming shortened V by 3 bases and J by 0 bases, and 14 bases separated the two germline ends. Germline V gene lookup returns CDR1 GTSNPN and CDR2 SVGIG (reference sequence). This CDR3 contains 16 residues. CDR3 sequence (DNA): TGTGCCTGGAGGGAGATGGGAGGATCAACTAATGAAAAACTGTTTTTT. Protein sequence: CAWREMGGSTNEKLFF.

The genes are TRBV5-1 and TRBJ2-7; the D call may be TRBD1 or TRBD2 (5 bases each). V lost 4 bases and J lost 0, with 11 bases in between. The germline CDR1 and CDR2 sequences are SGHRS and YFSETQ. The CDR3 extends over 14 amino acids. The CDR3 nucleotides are TGCGCCAGCAGCCCCGGGACGAACTCCTACGAGCAGTACTTC. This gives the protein CASSPGTNSYEQYF.

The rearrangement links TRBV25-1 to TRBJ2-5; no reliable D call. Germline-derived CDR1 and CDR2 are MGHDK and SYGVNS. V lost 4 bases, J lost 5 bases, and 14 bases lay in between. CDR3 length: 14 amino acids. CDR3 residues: CASSAETEWETQYF. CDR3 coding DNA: TGTGCCAGCAGTGCAGAAACCGAGTGGGAGACCCAGTACTTC.

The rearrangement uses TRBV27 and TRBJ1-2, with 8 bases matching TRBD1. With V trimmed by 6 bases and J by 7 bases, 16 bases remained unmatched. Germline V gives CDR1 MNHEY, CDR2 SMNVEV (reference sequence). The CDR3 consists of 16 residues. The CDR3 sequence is CASRQSPGTGSGGYTF. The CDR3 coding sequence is TGTGCCAGCAGGCAATCCCCCGGGACAGGATCGGGTGGCTACACCTTC.

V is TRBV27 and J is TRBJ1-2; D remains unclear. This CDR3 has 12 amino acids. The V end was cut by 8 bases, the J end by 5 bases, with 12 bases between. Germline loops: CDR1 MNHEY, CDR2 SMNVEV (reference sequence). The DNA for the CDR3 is TGTGCCAGCTATGGAAGCTTTTATGGCTACACCTTC. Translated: CASYGSFYGYTF.

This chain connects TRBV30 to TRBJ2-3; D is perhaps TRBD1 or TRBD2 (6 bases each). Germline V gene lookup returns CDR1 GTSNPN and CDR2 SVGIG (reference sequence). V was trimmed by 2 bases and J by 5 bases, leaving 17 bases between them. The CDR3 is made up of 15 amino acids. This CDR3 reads CAWSPRGGLGDTQYF. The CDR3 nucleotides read TGTGCCTGGAGTCCTCGAGGGGGGCTCGGAGATACGCAGTATTTT.